Listed below are T cell receptor beta chains from one sample, sequenced in a study of cytomegalovirus exposure and HLA in healthy donors. The assay was immunoSEQ multiplex PCR, and TCRdb's table has in-frame clones only and misses some. The top ten clones hold approximately 2.3% of a sample with about 160,000 clones, about 85% of them seen once. Source material: PBMCs. These receptors were taken from a man aged 30 to 45 in good health and CMV-seropositive. Both conserved end residues are part of each CDR3. A D gene is named only where the DNA matches it firmly. For some rows the clone size is stated as once, few or many, or as a class when expanded; others skip it.

D: TRBD1
V: TRBV19
size: .
J: TRBJ1-4
DNA: TGTGCCAGTAGCCTTAGACAGGGTGGGACGAAAACTAATGAAAAACTGTTTTTT
CDR3: CASSLRQGGTKTNEKLFF

D: .
V: TRBV11-2
size: .
J: TRBJ2-5
DNA: TGTGCCAGCAGCTTGCGATTGGAGACCCAGTACTTC
CDR3: CASSLRLETQYF

D: .
V: TRBV11-2
size: .
J: TRBJ1-2
DNA: TGTGCCAGCAGTTCCCCGTCGGGGGGGGCGTTTGGCTACACCTTC
CDR3: CASSSPSGGAFGYTF

D: TRBD1
V: TRBV6-5
size: .
J: TRBJ1-5
DNA: TGTGCCAGCGGAGTAGGGGGCCATCAGCCCCAGCATTTT
CDR3: CASGVGGHQPQHF

D: TRBD1
V: TRBV4-3
size: once
J: TRBJ1-1
DNA: TGCGCCAGCAGCCAGACAGGGAATGAAGGCGCTGAAGCTTTCTTT
CDR3: CASSQTGNEGAEAFF

D: TRBD1
V: TRBV6-6
size: .
J: TRBJ1-1
DNA: TGTGCCAGCAGTTACTTGACAGGGAAGAACACTGAAGCTTTCTTT
CDR3: CASSYLTGKNTEAFF

D: .
V: TRBV5-1
size: .
J: TRBJ2-2
DNA: TGCGCCAGCAGCTTCGTAGTGGCGAACACCGGGGAGCTGTTTTTT
CDR3: CASSFVVANTGELFF

D: TRBD2
V: TRBV7-6
size: .
J: TRBJ2-2
DNA: TGTGCCAGCAGCTTAGATATACTAGCGGGGGTGTACACCGGGGAGCTGTTTTTT
CDR3: CASSLDILAGVYTGELFF

D: TRBD2
V: TRBV7-2
size: .
J: TRBJ2-7
DNA: TGTGCCAGCAGCACCCTCGGGACTAGCGGGGCCGAGCAGTACTTC
CDR3: CASSTLGTSGAEQYF

D: TRBD1
V: TRBV30
size: .
J: TRBJ2-3
DNA: TGTGCCTGGAGTGAGTTACACAGGGGAGACGATACGCAGTATTTT
CDR3: CAWSELHRGDDTQYF

D: .
V: TRBV5-1
size: .
J: TRBJ1-2
DNA: TGCGCCAGCAGCTTGGCGGTGACAGACTATGGCTACACCTTC
CDR3: CASSLAVTDYGYTF

D: TRBD1
V: TRBV6-4
size: .
J: TRBJ2-2
DNA: TGTGCCAGCAGTGAGGGACAGGGAAACACCGGGGAGCTGTTTTTT
CDR3: CASSEGQGNTGELFF

D: .
V: TRBV11-2
size: .
J: TRBJ2-7
DNA: TGTGCCAGCAGCATCCCGACTGCGGGTCTGGACGAGCAGTACTTC
CDR3: CASSIPTAGLDEQYF

D: .
V: TRBV6-5
size: .
J: TRBJ2-2
DNA: TGTGCCAGCAGCCCAAGTCAGGGGTCCGGGGAGCTGTTTTTT
CDR3: CASSPSQGSGELFF

D: .
V: TRBV5-1
size: .
J: TRBJ1-2
DNA: TGCGCCAGCAGCTTGGAGGGAGAAATACCCCATGGCTACACCTTC
CDR3: CASSLEGEIPHGYTF

D: TRBD1
V: TRBV7-3
size: many
J: TRBJ2-5
DNA: TGTGCCAGCAGCCGGGGACAGTCAGAGACCCAGTACTTC
CDR3: CASSRGQSETQYF

D: .
V: TRBV15
size: .
J: TRBJ1-4
DNA: TGTGCCACCTCTTGGGGGGGTAGGGAAAAACTGTTTTTT
CDR3: CATSWGGREKLFF

D: .
V: TRBV5-4
size: .
J: TRBJ2-1
DNA: TGTGCCAGCAGCTTGGAGGTGGCAGGGAGGGGGAATGAGCAGTTCTTC
CDR3: CASSLEVAGRGNEQFF

D: .
V: TRBV9
size: .
J: TRBJ2-2
DNA: TGTGCCAGCACCGGAGATCGTGGGGGGGCCCACACCGGGGAGCTGTTTTTT
CDR3: CASTGDRGGAHTGELFF

D: TRBD1
V: TRBV25-1
size: .
J: TRBJ1-4
DNA: TGTGCCAGCAGTCCACAGATGGGACAGGCTAATGAAAAACTGTTTTTT
CDR3: CASSPQMGQANEKLFF

D: .
V: TRBV4-3
size: .
J: TRBJ1-2
DNA: TGCGCCAGCAGCCAAGCACAGGGCTACTATGGCTACACCTTC
CDR3: CASSQAQGYYGYTF

D: .
V: TRBV4-3
size: .
J: TRBJ2-1
DNA: TGCGCCAGCAGCCAGGAGACTACCTTCGGTGAGCAGTTCTTC
CDR3: CASSQETTFGEQFF

D: .
V: TRBV5-6
size: .
J: TRBJ2-3
DNA: TGTGCCTCCTTTATCGGGGTTTTGCCAGATACGCAGTATTTT
CDR3: CASFIGVLPDTQYF

D: TRBD2
V: TRBV27
size: .
J: TRBJ2-7
DNA: TGTGCCAGCAGTTTCCCCGGGAGGTTGGCCGAGCAGTACTTC
CDR3: CASSFPGRLAEQYF

D: TRBD2
V: TRBV4-3
size: .
J: TRBJ2-2
DNA: TGCGCCAGCAGCCAGGTATACGGACTAGCGGCGAACACCGGGGAGCTGTTTTTT
CDR3: CASSQVYGLAANTGELFF

D: .
V: TRBV12-5
size: .
J: TRBJ1-1
DNA: TGTGCTAGTGGTTTTCTCGTACAGGGTCTGAACACTGAAGCTTTCTTT
CDR3: CASGFLVQGLNTEAFF

D: TRBD2
V: TRBV6-1
size: .
J: TRBJ2-3
DNA: TGTGCCAGCAGTGATCCTAGCGGGGGCACAGATACGCAGTATTTT
CDR3: CASSDPSGGTDTQYF

D: .
V: TRBV7-9
size: few
J: TRBJ1-1
DNA: TGTGCCAGCAGGTTAGCCCGCGGCACTGAAGCTTTCTTT
CDR3: CASRLARGTEAFF

D: .
V: TRBV4-3
size: .
J: TRBJ2-7
DNA: TGCGCCAGCAGCCAAGATAGGGACAACTCCTACGAGCAGTACTTC
CDR3: CASSQDRDNSYEQYF

D: TRBD1
V: TRBV19
size: .
J: TRBJ1-1
DNA: TGTGCCAGTAGTATAGCCCGACAGGGGGCAAACACTGAAGCTTTCTTT
CDR3: CASSIARQGANTEAFF

D: .
V: TRBV27
size: .
J: TRBJ1-1
DNA: TGTGCCAGCAGTTTCGACAGGAACACTGAAGCTTTCTTT
CDR3: CASSFDRNTEAFF

D: .
V: TRBV7-6
size: .
J: TRBJ2-7
DNA: TGTGCCAGCAGCTTAGCGGGCCCCTACGAGCAGTACTTC
CDR3: CASSLAGPYEQYF

D: .
V: TRBV9
size: .
J: TRBJ1-2
DNA: TGTGCCAGCAGCGTAGATCAGACTAGCTATGGCTACACCTTC
CDR3: CASSVDQTSYGYTF

D: TRBD2
V: TRBV7-9
size: .
J: TRBJ2-7
DNA: TGTGCCAGCAGCTTGTTGGGACTAGCGGGGTACGAGCAGTACTTC
CDR3: CASSLLGLAGYEQYF

D: TRBD2
V: TRBV5-6
size: .
J: TRBJ2-7
DNA: TGTGCCAGCAGCTTGCTAGCGGGGGGGTGGTACGAGCAGTACTTC
CDR3: CASSLLAGGWYEQYF

D: .
V: TRBV27
size: .
J: TRBJ2-1
DNA: TGTGCCAGCAGTTCCCGGAGCTCCTACAATGAGCAGTTCTTC
CDR3: CASSSRSSYNEQFF

D: .
V: TRBV18
size: .
J: TRBJ2-7
DNA: TGTGCCAGCTCACCTCTTACCATGGGGGGAATGGAGCAGTACTTC
CDR3: CASSPLTMGGMEQYF

D: .
V: TRBV7-2
size: .
J: TRBJ2-2
DNA: TGTGCCAGCAGCTTAAGGGGGATGAACACCGGGGAGCTGTTTTTT
CDR3: CASSLRGMNTGELFF

D: .
V: TRBV5-5
size: .
J: TRBJ1-3
DNA: TGTGCCAGCAGCTTGTGGGCAGGCTACTCTGGAAACACCATATATTTT
CDR3: CASSLWAGYSGNTIYF

D: TRBD1
V: TRBV5-1
size: .
J: TRBJ1-1
DNA: TGCGCCAGCAGCTTCTGGGACAGGGGCCGAACTGAAGCTTTCTTT
CDR3: CASSFWDRGRTEAFF

D: .
V: TRBV7-2
size: .
J: TRBJ2-5
DNA: TGTGCCAGCAGCTTAGTCCCAGGGGAGGAGACCCAGTACTTC
CDR3: CASSLVPGEETQYF

D: .
V: TRBV9
size: .
J: TRBJ2-7
DNA: TGTGCCAGCAGCGTAGGGCAGGCCAGCTCCTACGAGCAGTACTTC
CDR3: CASSVGQASSYEQYF

D: TRBD1
V: TRBV19
size: .
J: TRBJ1-2
DNA: TGTGCCAGTAGTAAGACAGGGTCTTGGGGCTACACCTTC
CDR3: CASSKTGSWGYTF

D: .
V: TRBV19
size: .
J: TRBJ1-2
DNA: TGTGCCAGTACTTTGCGAAGGGGATTAGCTAACTATGGCTACACCTTC
CDR3: CASTLRRGLANYGYTF

D: TRBD1
V: TRBV7-2
size: .
J: TRBJ1-2
DNA: TGTGCCAGCAGCCTCGGACAGGGGTGGGGAGGCTACACCTTC
CDR3: CASSLGQGWGGYTF

D: .
V: TRBV19
size: .
J: TRBJ1-5
DNA: TGTGCCAGTAGGATCCGGGACACAGTCAATCAGCCCCAGCATTTT
CDR3: CASRIRDTVNQPQHF

D: TRBD2
V: TRBV7-8
size: .
J: TRBJ2-5
DNA: TGTGCCAGCAGCAGGAGCGGGGGGGCCATCGGGGAGACCCAGTACTTC
CDR3: CASSRSGGAIGETQYF

D: TRBD2
V: TRBV4-1
size: .
J: TRBJ2-5
DNA: TGCGCCAGCAGCCGGGGTACTAGCGGGGTGGGGACCCAGTACTTC
CDR3: CASSRGTSGVGTQYF

D: .
V: TRBV29-1
size: .
J: TRBJ1-1
DNA: TGCAGCGTTGGTGGTGGGCAGTACACTGAAGCTTTCTTT
CDR3: CSVGGGQYTEAFF

D: TRBD1
V: TRBV5-1
size: .
J: TRBJ1-1
DNA: TGCGCCAGCAGCTTGGGGACAGGGATGATCGCTGAAGCTTTCTTT
CDR3: CASSLGTGMIAEAFF

D: .
V: TRBV6-6
size: .
J: TRBJ1-3
DNA: TGTGCCAGCACTCCCTATGGAAACACCATATATTTT
CDR3: CASTPYGNTIYF

D: TRBD1
V: TRBV11-2
size: once
J: TRBJ1-4
DNA: TGTGCCAGCAGCCTCCGGGACAGGGTGCCGAAACTGTTTTTT
CDR3: CASSLRDRVPKLFF